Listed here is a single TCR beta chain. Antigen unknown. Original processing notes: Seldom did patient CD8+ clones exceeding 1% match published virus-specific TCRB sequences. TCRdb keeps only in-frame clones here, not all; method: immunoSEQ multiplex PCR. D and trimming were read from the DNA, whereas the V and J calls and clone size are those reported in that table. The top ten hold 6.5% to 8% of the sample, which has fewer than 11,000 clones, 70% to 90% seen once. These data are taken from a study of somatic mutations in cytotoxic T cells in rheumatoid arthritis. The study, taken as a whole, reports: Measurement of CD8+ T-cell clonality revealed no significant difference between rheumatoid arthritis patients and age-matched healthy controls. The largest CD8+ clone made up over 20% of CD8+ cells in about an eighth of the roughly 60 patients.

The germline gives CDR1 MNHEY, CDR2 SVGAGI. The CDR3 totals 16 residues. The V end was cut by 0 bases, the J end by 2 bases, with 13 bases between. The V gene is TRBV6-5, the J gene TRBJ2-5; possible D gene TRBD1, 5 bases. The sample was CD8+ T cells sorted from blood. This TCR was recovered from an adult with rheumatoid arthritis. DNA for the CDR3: TGTGCCAGCAGTTACTCGGCTCTGACAGATCAAGAGACCCAGTACTTC. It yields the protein CASSYSALTDQETQYF.